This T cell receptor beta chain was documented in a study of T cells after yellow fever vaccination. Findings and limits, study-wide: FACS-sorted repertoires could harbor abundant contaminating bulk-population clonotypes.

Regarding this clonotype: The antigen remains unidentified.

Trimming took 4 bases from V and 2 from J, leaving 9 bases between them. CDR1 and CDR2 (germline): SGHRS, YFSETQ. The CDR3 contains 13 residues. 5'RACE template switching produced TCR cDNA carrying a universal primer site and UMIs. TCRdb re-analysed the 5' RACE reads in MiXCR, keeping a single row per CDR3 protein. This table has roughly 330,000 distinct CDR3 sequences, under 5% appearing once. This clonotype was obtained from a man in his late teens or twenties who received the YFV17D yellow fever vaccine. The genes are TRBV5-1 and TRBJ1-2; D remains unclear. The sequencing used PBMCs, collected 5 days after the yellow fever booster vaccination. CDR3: CASSDGNNYGYTF. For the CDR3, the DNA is TGCGCCAGCAGCGACGGGAACAACTATGGCTACACCTTC. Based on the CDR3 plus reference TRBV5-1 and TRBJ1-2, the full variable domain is KAGVTQTPRYLIKTRGQQVTLSCSPISGHRSVSWYQQTPGQGLQFLFEYFSETQRNKGNFPGRFSGRQFSNSRSEMNVSTLELGDSALYLCASSDGNNYGYTFGSGTRLTVV.